This T cell receptor (beta chain) was recorded in a study of blood T cell repertoires in COVID-19. As for the study in general: From the United States, Italy and Spain came samples of acute and convalescent COVID-19.

Adults between about 18 and 89 years of age took part from 20 to 25 US areas. Allocation to cohorts depended on clinical history reported by the participants. TCRdb keeps only in-frame clones here, not all; method: immunoSEQ multiplex PCR. Of roughly 190,000 clones listed, around 87% are singletons. Germline CDR1 and CDR2: SGHDT and YYEEEE. Trimming shortened V by 4 bases and J by 5 bases, and 10 bases separated the two germline ends. This CDR3 has 14 residues. This clone was seen a handful of times. The chain employs TRBV5-6 and TRBJ1-6; no clear D. This TCR was recovered from a woman aged 40 to 50 in a cohort exposed to, infected with or recovered from COVID-19 (not recorded which). The specimen was PBMCs or T cells enriched from blood (not recorded which). CDR3 DNA: TGTGCCAGCAGCCCCACTCGGGATAATTCACCCCTCCACTTT. Protein: CASSPTRDNSPLHF.